This T cell receptor beta chain was identified during a study of T cell changes during pregnancy in multiple sclerosis. Germline assignment: CDR1 LNHNV and CDR2 YYDKDF (reference sequence). The ends lost 3 bases at V and 3 bases at J; junction bases unmatched: 3. The CDR3 runs 15 residues. This table comes from immunoSEQ multiplex PCR, and its TCRdb copy is limited to in-frame clones, with some not included. The sample yields around 70,000 clones, roughly 89% seen once. This chain joins TRBV15 and TRBJ1-5, with 9 bases identical to TRBD1. The source material was peripheral blood, sampled in the second trimester of pregnancy. The TCR originated in a female donor with multiple sclerosis, enrolled in a pregnancy study. The DNA of the CDR3 is TGTGCCACCAGCAGGGGGACAGGGACCAATCAGCCCCAGCATTTT. Translated: CATSRGTGTNQPQHF.